This TCR beta chain was identified during a study of blood T cell repertoires in COVID-19. Across the whole study: Whether acute or convalescent, the COVID-19 samples came from the United States, Italy and Spain. PBMCs, B-cell-depleted T cells, or T cells provided the cDNA or gDNA that made up the material.

In the study's own analysis: Amplification of reference gene primers was used by the study to estimate nucleated cell counts. Assay: immunoSEQ multiplex PCR; the TCRdb copy retains only in-frame clones and omits some. The V and J calls and clone size come from that table; D and trimming were worked out from the DNA. This table has hundreds of thousands of clones, approximately 90% appearing once. Germline CDR1 is MNHNS and CDR2 is SASEGT. V lost 2 bases to trimming and J lost 6 bases; unmatched junction nucleotides: 10. The CDR3 length is 18 residues. Sequencing was carried out using peripheral blood. The receptor was isolated from a young woman with active or convalescent COVID-19. The J gene is TRBJ2-2, the V gene TRBV6-1; 12 bases fit TRBD1. CDR3 DNA: TGTGCCAGCAGTGAACTATTTCCGGGACAGGGGGCCCCCGGGGAGCTGTTTTTT. It yields the protein CASSELFPGQGAPGELFF.